Following are 29 T cell receptor beta chains from one sample sequenced in a study of blood T cells in healthy people across ages. Then a second PCR, running roughly 7 to 11 cycles, was carried out with a sample-barcoded 5' primer and a J-beta primer mix. Via MiXCR, TCRdb re-called the 5' RACE reads, giving one row per CDR3 protein. The data contain around 780,000 distinct CDR3 sequences, around three fifths of them singletons. The sample consisted of blood. The origin of the receptors is a middle-aged man in good health.

A remark on this clonotype: Germline is not matched at one junction end, which may reflect a read error. The CDR3 spells CTSSPTQREETQYF. CDR3 DNA sequence: TGTACCAGCTCACCAACTCAGCGTGAAGAGACCCAGTACTTC. This sequence joins TRBV18 and TRBJ2-5; D is ambiguous. CDR3 length equals 14 residues. Germline CDR1 KGHSH, CDR2 LQKENI.

There are a few counts of this clonotype. This chain uses TRBV6-2 or TRBV6-3 with TRBJ2-5; D may be TRBD1 or TRBD2 (6 bases each). The CDR3 contains 20 residues. Germline V gene sequence: CDR1 MNHEY, CDR2 SVGEGT. V was cut by 2 bases and J by 1 base, with 26 bases left in between. CDR3 residues: CASSYPTAGDLDWIQETQYF. Here the CDR3 DNA reads TGTGCCAGCAGTTACCCCACAGCAGGGGACTTAGACTGGATCCAAGAGACCCAGTACTTC.

A few counts support this clonotype. The chain employs TRBV9 and TRBJ2-3, with 10 nucleotides matching TRBD1. The CDR3 runs 15 residues. Trimming at V came to 0 bases and at J to 5 bases, leaving 3 bases not matched to a gene. CDR1 SGDLS and CDR2 YYNGEE come from the germline V gene. CDR3 protein: CASSVAGTGVDTQYF. CDR3 nucleotides: TGTGCCAGCAGCGTAGCCGGGACAGGGGTAGATACGCAGTATTTT.

With respect to this clonotype: Compared with germline, one end of the junction differs, possibly owing to a read error. The CDR3 here is CSVPPLGLGNERFF. DNA for the CDR3: TGCAGCGTACCGCCTTTGGGTTTGGGGAATGAGCGGTTCTTC. The chain carries TRBV29-1 and TRBJ2-1; D remains unclear. In germline, CDR1 is SQVTM, CDR2 ANQGSEA. The CDR3 contains 14 residues.

The rearrangement joins TRBV14 to TRBJ2-7; 9 positions agree with TRBD1. CDR3 size: 14 residues. The junction had 4 bases not matched to a gene; V was cut back by 2 bases and J by 5 bases. Germline V gene lookup returns CDR1 SGHDN and CDR2 FVKESK. This CDR3 is CASSQFRDRDEQYF. For the CDR3, the DNA is TGTGCCAGCAGCCAATTCCGGGACAGGGACGAGCAGTACTTC.

The CDR3 DNA reads TGTGCCAGCAGCGCCGACCGAGGACTAGCGGGGGGCGGGGATGAGCAGTTCTTC. It specifies CASSADRGLAGGGDEQFF. The rearrangement joins TRBV9 to TRBJ2-1; TRBD2 agrees at 14 bases. Looked up from germline, CDR1 is SGDLS and CDR2 is YYNGEE. The CDR3 has 18 amino acids. The V segment lost 3 bases and the J segment 8 bases; nucleotides outside the gene matches: 13.

The rearrangement joins TRBV20-1 to TRBJ1-5; 9 bases match TRBD1. J lost 3 bases, V lost 0 bases, and 6 bases had no gene match. Germline V CDR1 and CDR2: DFQATT, SNEGSKA (reference sequence). The CDR3 spans 16 residues. The CDR3 nucleotides are TGCAGTGCTAGAGATCGGGGACAGGGTACCAATCAGCCCCAGCATTTT. Protein product: CSARDRGQGTNQPQHF.

The rearrangement uses TRBV14 and TRBJ1-2; D is ambiguous. Germline lookup yields CDR1 SGHDN and CDR2 FVKESK. V lost 2 bases, J lost 0 bases, and 13 bases lay in between. The CDR3 runs 16 residues. In nucleotides, the CDR3 is TGTGCCAGCAGCCAAAATACGAACAGACCTAACTATGGCTACACCTTC. This gives the protein CASSQNTNRPNYGYTF.

This clonotype was counted a few times. The CDR3 coding sequence is TGCAGTGCTAGAGCTAGGGCCGGGACTTTACTACCGGAGACCCAGTACTTC. Encoded protein: CSARARAGTLLPETQYF. This chain joins TRBV20-1 and TRBJ2-5; TRBD2 is a possible D gene (6 bases). V gave up 1 base and J gave up 5 bases, with 23 bases separating them. In germline, CDR1 is DFQATT, CDR2 SNEGSKA (reference sequence). The CDR3 has 17 residues.

V is TRBV5-1 and J is TRBJ2-7; the D is unclear. V was shortened by 0 bases and J by 3 bases, with 10 bases between the two germline ends. The CDR3 is 14 residues long. The germline V gene has CDR1 SGHRS and CDR2 YFSETQ. CDR3 nucleotides: TGCGCCAGCAGCTTGGCGGGCAGCCACTACGAGCAGTACTTC. Its protein is CASSLAGSHYEQYF. Supplemented by reference TRBV5-1 and TRBJ2-7, the full variable domain reads KAGVTQTPRYLIKTRGQQVTLSCSPISGHRSVSWYQQTPGQGLQFLFEYFSETQRNKGNFPGRFSGRQFSNSRSEMNVSTLELGDSALYLCASSLAGSHYEQYFGPGTRLTVT.

In its sample, this clonotype was seen once. V and J are TRBV25-1 and TRBJ2-7; 7 bases map to TRBD2. The length of the CDR3 is 15 residues. The V gene end was trimmed by 3 bases and the J gene end by 4 bases; junction bases not matched to a gene: 9. Per germline, CDR1 MGHDK and CDR2 SYGVNS. The CDR3 loop is CASSDRGRASYEQYF. Written as DNA, the CDR3 is TGTGCCAGCAGTGATCGCGGGAGAGCATCATACGAGCAGTACTTC.

This clonotype was observed a few times. The rearrangement uses TRBV9 and TRBJ1-6, with D unresolved. The CDR3 spans 15 residues. Germline values: CDR1 SGDLS, CDR2 YYNGEE. Trimming removed 1 base from V and 8 bases from J, with 13 bases in between. The CDR3 region has the DNA TGTGCCAGCAGCGTAACCGCGACTCGGGATTCACCCCTCCACTTT. Translated: CASSVTATRDSPLHF.

This clonotype came up a few times. The chain employs TRBV2 and TRBJ1-2; TRBD1 matches at 9 bases. The CDR3 loop spans 14 amino acids. Germline CDR1 and CDR2: SNHLY and FYNNEI. V was clipped by 4 bases and J by 5 bases; unmatched bases: 5. CDR3 amino acids: CASSVGQGQYGYTF. In nucleotides, the CDR3 is TGTGCCAGCAGTGTGGGACAGGGACAGTATGGCTACACCTTC.

Points on this clonotype: At one of its ends the junction is not consistent with the germline gene, which may arise from a read error. The CDR3 spells CASTLRGVTFYEQYF. The CDR3 coding sequence is TGTGCCAGCACCTTAAGGGGGGTCACCTTCTACGAGCAGTACTTC. The rearrangement uses TRBV7-2 and TRBJ2-7; D tentatively fits TRBD1 or TRBD2 (6 bases each). This CDR3 contains 15 residues. The germline gives CDR1 SGHTA, CDR2 FQGNSA. Full variable domain (outside the CDR3, taken from reference TRBV7-2 and TRBJ2-7): GAGVSQSPSNKVTEKGKDVELRCDPISGHTALYWYRQSLGQGLEFLIYFQGNSAPDKSGLPSDRFSAERTGGSVSTLTIQRTQQEDSAVYLCASTLRGVTFYEQYFGPGTRLTVT.

A few counts support this clonotype. The chain carries TRBV28 and TRBJ1-5; possible D gene TRBD1, 5 bases. This CDR3 is 12 amino acids long. CDR1 is MDHEN and CDR2 is SYDVKM in the germline V gene. V lost 9 bases and J lost 0, with 6 bases in between. As DNA, the CDR3 is TGTGCCAGACAGGCTAGCAATCAGCCCCAGCATTTT. Translation: CARQASNQPQHF.

A few counts support this clonotype. The chain links TRBV12-3 or TRBV12-4 to TRBJ1-5; D is undetermined. The germline V and J ends were trimmed by 0 bases and 0 bases, with 12 bases remaining between them. This CDR3 is built from 17 residues. The chain's CDR3 is CASSLAAQTISNQPQHF. In DNA, the CDR3 is TGTGCCAGCAGTTTAGCGGCACAGACCATTAGCAATCAGCCCCAGCATTTT.

The genes are TRBV5-1 and TRBJ1-6; D gene unclear. The CDR3 consists of 15 residues. Trimming pared 0 bases from V and 14 bases from J, leaving 18 bases between. Germline CDR1 reads SGHRS; CDR2 reads YFSETQ. The CDR3 DNA follows: TGCGCCAGCAGCTTGGACCCCGGCGAAGGATCATCCCTCCACTTT. Protein sequence: CASSLDPGEGSSLHF.

The rearrangement uses TRBV6-5 and TRBJ2-7, with TRBD1 matching over 8 bases. Germline assignment: CDR1 MNHEY and CDR2 SVGAGI. This CDR3 has 16 amino acids. V gave up 0 bases and J gave up 6 bases; unmatched junction bases: 10. The CDR3 region has the DNA TGTGCCAGCAGTTACTCTGGGCTAGCCGACAGGGGCGAGCAGTACTTC. Translating it yields CASSYSGLADRGEQYF.

This chain joins TRBV18 and TRBJ2-5; 7 positions match TRBD2. V shed 3 bases and J 4 bases; nucleotides not matched to a gene: 8. The germline CDR1 and CDR2 sequences are KGHSH and LQKENI. The CDR3 spans 15 residues. The CDR3 reads CASSPNTGGRETQYF. CDR3 bases: TGTGCCAGCTCACCTAACACGGGAGGAAGAGAGACCCAGTACTTC. Drawing the rest from reference TRBV18 and TRBJ2-5, the complete variable domain is NAGVMQNPRHLVRRRGQEARLRCSPMKGHSHVYWYRQLPEEGLKFMVYLQKENIIDESGMPKERFSAEFPKEGPSILRIQQVVRGDSAAYFCASSPNTGGRETQYFGPGTRLLVL.

This rearrangement joins TRBV7-9 to TRBJ2-7; unclear D gene. The ends were cut back, 1 base at V and 5 bases at J, with 12 bases in the middle. Germline-derived CDR1 and CDR2 are SEHNR and FQNEAQ (reference sequence). This CDR3 is built from 14 residues. CDR3 nucleotides: TGTGCCAGCAGCTTAGGGATAGGGATGCACGAGCAGTACTTC. This translates into CASSLGIGMHEQYF.

This clonotype was detected only a few times. The genes are TRBV27 and TRBJ1-2, with D unclear. The CDR3 spans 14 residues. Trimming stripped 1 base from V and 4 bases from J, with 10 bases between. CDR1 MNHEY and CDR2 SMNVEV come from the germline V gene (reference sequence). CDR3 DNA sequence: TGTGCCAGCAGTTTATTGGCTAGTAGCTATGGCTACACCTTC. Its protein product is CASSLLASSYGYTF.

The chain has TRBV7-2 and TRBJ2-5; weak D call: TRBD1 (6 bases). CDR3 size: 16 residues. Trimming pared 5 bases from V and 2 bases from J, leaving 18 bases between. CDR1 and CDR2 from the germline V gene are SGHTA and FQGNSA. The CDR3 DNA sequence: TGTGCCAGCAGCCCCAGGGTTGGGACACAGCAAGAGACCCAGTACTTC. Its translation: CASSPRVGTQQETQYF.

The rearrangement uses TRBV7-9 and TRBJ2-1; weak D call: TRBD1 (5 bases). CDR1 and CDR2 (germline): SEHNR, FQNEAQ (reference sequence). The V gene lost 2 bases and the J gene lost 9 bases, with 17 bases spanning the gap. The CDR3 length is 15 residues. The DNA for the CDR3 is TGTGCCAGCAGCTTATCAGGGATCGGTTTAATTGAGCAGTTCTTC. This translates into CASSLSGIGLIEQFF. The whole variable domain, remainder taken from reference TRBV7-9 and TRBJ2-1, is DTGVSQNPRHKITKRGQNVTFRCDPISEHNRLYWYRQTLGQGPEFLTYFQNEAQLEKSRLLSDRFSAERPKGSFSTLEIQRTEQGDSAMYLCASSLSGIGLIEQFFGPGTRLTVL.

The genes are TRBV2 and TRBJ2-5; D is possibly TRBD2 (5 bases). The V and J ends lost 6 bases and 3 bases respectively, with 17 bases between them. From germline, CDR1 is SNHLY and CDR2 FYNNEI. The CDR3 length is 15 residues. CDR3 in DNA: TGTGCCAGCAGAACCCTTGGGTGGGGAGAAGAGACCCAGTACTTC. This translates into CASRTLGWGEETQYF.

This chain links TRBV6-5 with TRBJ1-4; 9 nucleotides line up with TRBD1. In germline, CDR1 is MNHEY, CDR2 SVGAGI. The CDR3 covers 13 residues. Germline trimming cut 8 bases from V and 3 bases from J; bases unmatched to any gene: 1. CDR3 in DNA: TGTGCCAGCGGACAGGGGTCTAATGAAAAACTGTTTTTT. This translates into CASGQGSNEKLFF.

This chain links TRBV7-8 with TRBJ2-1; 10 bases map to TRBD2. CDR3 size: 16 residues. V shed 0 bases, J shed 6 bases, and the junction held 5 bases outside the gene matches. The germline V gene has CDR1 SGHVS and CDR2 FQNEAQ. The CDR3, as DNA: TGTGCCAGCAGCTTAGCGGGCGGGACTAGCGTCAATGAGCAGTTCTTC. It encodes CASSLAGGTSVNEQFF.

The chain has TRBV6-6 and TRBJ2-1, with 7 bases identical to TRBD2. Germline CDR1 and CDR2: MNHNY and SVGAGI (reference sequence). The CDR3 has 15 amino acids. V was clipped by 5 bases and J by 8 bases; unmatched bases: 12. CDR3 protein: CASSKRGTTTDEQFF. The CDR3 DNA follows: TGTGCCAGCAGTAAACGGGGGACTACAACCGATGAGCAGTTCTTC.

This clonotype appeared a few times. A read error may explain this, as a much larger clone is one base away. The chain recombines TRBV7-2 with TRBJ2-7, with 8 bases identical to TRBD2. Losses at the gene ends were 5 bases for V and 1 base for J; bases not matched to a gene: 4. This CDR3 spans 14 amino acids. Germline CDR1 SGHTA, CDR2 FQGNSA. Here the CDR3 reads CASSVSSGSYEQYF. Here the CDR3 DNA reads TGTGCCAGCAGCGTGTCTAGCGGGTCCTACGAGCAGTACTTC.

This clonotype showed up just a few times. This chain joins TRBV6-4 and TRBJ2-3; 11 positions agree with TRBD2. Germline V gene data show CDR1 as MRHNA and CDR2 as SNTAGT. The CDR3 loop spans 15 amino acids. The junction had 4 bases not matched to a gene; V was cut back by 6 bases and J by 2 bases. Here the CDR3 DNA reads TGTGCCAGCAGAGAACTAGCGGGGGACACAGATACGCAGTATTTT. Its translation is CASRELAGDTDTQYF.